The TCR beta chain described here comes from a study of blood T cell repertoires in COVID-19. Study overall: Some COVID-19 samples were acute and others convalescent; all came from the United States, Italy and Spain. Sample material is recorded as cDNA or gDNA derived from T cells, B-cell-depleted T cells, or PBMCs.

Germline V gives CDR1 LGHDT, CDR2 YNNKEL (reference sequence). V was trimmed by 2 bases and J by 4 bases, leaving 18 bases between them. This CDR3 has 17 amino acids. In the original processing: Amplification of reference gene primers provided the estimated nucleated cell counts. Clones were sequenced by immunoSEQ multiplex PCR, and TCRdb holds only the in-frame ones, with some missing. Clonal size and the V and J genes are those of that table, whereas D and trimming came from the DNA. The table has 140,000 or so clones, approximately 88% seen once; the top ten hold around 0.91%. The sequence was collected from a woman in her forties or fifties with acute or convalescent COVID-19. This rearrangement joins TRBV3-1 (or the pseudogene TRBV3-2) to TRBJ2-1, with unresolved D. Sequenced sample: peripheral blood. The CDR3 reads CASSQRKATTGYNEQFF. Here the CDR3 DNA reads TGTGCCAGCAGCCAAAGGAAAGCCACCACGGGTTACAATGAGCAGTTCTTC.